Presented here are 11 T cell receptor beta chains from one specimen sequenced in a study of T-cell memory formation after mild COVID-19. TCRdb passed the 5' RACE reads through MiXCR, listing each CDR3 protein once. The sample lists around 35,000 distinct CDR3 sequences, just under 8% occurring once. Sequencing was performed on PBMCs or a T cell subset sorted from them (not recorded which). These receptors all come from a man aged 18 to 30 who had mild COVID-19 (a few samples of this study predate the infection). Cell type and time point are not known.

There are many counts of this clonotype. The J gene is TRBJ1-1, the V gene TRBV7-9; perhaps TRBD1 as D (6 bases). The CDR3 covers 15 residues. Germline CDR1 SEHNR, CDR2 FQNEAQ (reference sequence). Trimming removed 1 base at V and 1 base at J, with 10 bases between. Here the CDR3 DNA reads TGTGCCAGCAGCTTAGTACAGGGACAGAACACTGAAGCTTTCTTT. Translating gives CASSLVQGQNTEAFF.

This chain connects TRBV5-5 to TRBJ2-4; perhaps TRBD1 as D (5 bases). The germline gives CDR1 SGHKS, CDR2 YYEKEE (reference sequence). V lost 0 bases, J lost 7 bases, and 14 bases lay in between. The CDR3 sequence is 15 residues long. The CDR3 here is CASSLESWGVNIQYF. The CDR3, as DNA: TGTGCCAGCAGCTTGGAGTCCTGGGGCGTTAACATTCAGTACTTC. Full variable domain (missing parts from reference TRBV5-5 and TRBJ2-4): DAGVTQSPTHLIKTRGQQVTLRCSPISGHKSVSWYQQVLGQGPQFIFQYYEKEERGRGNFPDRFSARQFPNYSSELNVNALLLGDSALYLCASSLESWGVNIQYFGAGTRLSVL.

Note on this clonotype: This may arise from a read error, as a much more abundant clone is one base away. V and J are TRBV25-1 and TRBJ2-1, with 9 bases fitting TRBD1. The CDR3 runs 15 residues. Germline V CDR1 and CDR2: MGHDK, SYGVNS. The CDR3, as DNA: TGTGACAGCAGTGATCCGGGACAGGGCGACAATGAGCAGTTCTTC. Amino acid sequence: CDSSDPGQGDNEQFF.

The sample holds many counts of this clonotype. The rearrangement links TRBV3-1 to TRBJ2-4; 9 bases match TRBD1. In germline, CDR1 is LGHDT, CDR2 YNNKEL (reference sequence). The CDR3 is made up of 14 amino acids. The V gene end was trimmed by 0 bases and the J gene end by 6 bases; junction bases not matched to a gene: 0. This chain's CDR3 is CASSQEGQGNIQYF. In DNA, the CDR3 is TGTGCCAGCAGCCAAGAGGGACAGGGAAACATTCAGTACTTC.

The table lists this clonotype with many counts. The chain couples TRBV20-1 to TRBJ1-4; D perhaps matches TRBD1 (5 bases). V was cut by 0 bases and J by 4 bases, with 12 bases left in between. CDR3 length equals 15 residues. The germline V gene has CDR1 DFQATT and CDR2 SNEGSKA (reference sequence). The DNA for the CDR3 is TGCAGTGCTAGAGATGGGACGGGCTTTAATGAAAAACTGTTTTTT. Its translation is CSARDGTGFNEKLFF.

J is TRBJ1-6 and V is TRBV5-1, with 8 nucleotides matching TRBD1. Trimming took 4 bases from V and 7 from J; bases not matched to a gene: 10. CDR1 and CDR2 (germline): SGHRS, YFSETQ. The CDR3 consists of 16 residues. The CDR3 reads CASSLRGPVTNSPLHF. CDR3 DNA sequence: TGCGCCAGCAGCCTCAGGGGGCCGGTTACGAATTCACCCCTCCACTTT.

This clonotype was seen many times. This chain uses TRBV9 with TRBJ1-2; tentatively, D is TRBD1 (5 bases). Trimming took off 2 bases at V and 8 bases at J, with 10 bases between the two ends. The CDR3 is 12 amino acids. Per germline, CDR1 SGDLS and CDR2 YYNGEE. The CDR3 DNA sequence: TGTGCCAGCAGCGTCCGTACAGGAGGCTACACCTTC. This codes for CASSVRTGGYTF.

This clonotype came up a few times. The CDR3 protein is CASSAGGDTQYF. DNA for the CDR3: TGTGCCAGCAGTGCCGGCGGAGATACGCAGTATTTT. J is TRBJ2-3 and V is TRBV12-3 or TRBV12-4; D is unresolved. CDR3 size: 12 residues. Trimming removed 5 bases at V and 5 bases at J, with 8 bases between.

This clonotype was counted at least ten times. J is TRBJ1-2 and V is TRBV28, with TRBD1 identical over 7 bases. Trimming took 6 bases from V and 4 from J; bases not matched to a gene: 5. The CDR3 is made up of 13 amino acids. The germline V gene has CDR1 MDHEN and CDR2 SYDVKM. In nucleotides, the CDR3 is TGTGCCAGCAGACGAGAGGGGGCCTATGGCTACACCTTC. Amino acids: CASRREGAYGYTF.

V is TRBV30 and J is TRBJ2-3; 12 positions agree with TRBD2. The CDR3 totals 15 residues. The V gene's germline CDR1 is GTSNPN and CDR2 SVGIG (reference sequence). J was trimmed by 7 bases and V by 2 bases; bases with no gene match: 7. In nucleotides, the CDR3 is TGTGCCTGGAGTCCCGGACTAGCGGGGAGGAATACGCAGTATTTT. Protein product: CAWSPGLAGRNTQYF.

This clonotype was counted ten times or more. The chain has TRBV10-3 and TRBJ1-1, with 8 bases aligning to TRBD1. From germline, CDR1 is ENHRY and CDR2 SYGVKD. The CDR3 covers 14 residues. The J segment lost 4 bases and the V segment lost 6 bases, leaving 7 bases of the junction unmatched. The CDR3 protein is CAISKTGDGTEAFF. The CDR3 region has the DNA TGTGCCATCAGCAAGACAGGGGACGGCACTGAAGCTTTCTTT.